This TCR beta chain was documented in a study of graft-versus-host responses after intestinal transplantation. Overall study context: Each of the recipients got a multivisceral, liver-intestinal, or isolated intestinal transplant. All recipients were given anti-thymocyte globulin induction, and tacrolimus and steroids were then administered for around three years.

TCRdb keeps only in-frame clones here, not all; method: immunoSEQ multiplex PCR. The data contain about 86,000 clones, about 88% of them seen just once; the ten biggest clones take up roughly 0.3%. Per germline, CDR1 SGHAT and CDR2 FQDESV (reference sequence). CDR3 size: 15 residues. V lost 5 bases and J lost 0; bases outside the gene matches: 4. A note on this clone: What it recognizes is unknown.

General study findings and limits: Allografts from individuals with graft-donor T cell macrochimerism displayed high graft-versus-host to host-versus-graft clonal ratios. GvH clones occurred in recipient marrow; some first appeared in ileum or blood.

The chain links TRBV11-1 to TRBJ2-1, with 7 bases that match TRBD2. The sample here was unstimulated CD4+ T cells sorted from spleen or lymph node cells, taken before transplant. The sequence was collected from a human donor who was the organ donor for an intestinal transplant. In DNA form, the CDR3 reads TGTGCCAGCAGCCAAAGCGGGACCTCCTACAATGAGCAGTTCTTC. It specifies CASSQSGTSYNEQFF.